This is a list of T cell receptor beta chains from one sample in a study of radiation and T cells in renal cell carcinoma. Some clones are missing from TCRdb's copy, which holds only in-frame ones; the method was immunoSEQ multiplex PCR. The table records fewer than 55,000 clones, roughly 78% of them present only once. This sample comprised blood, obtained from a patient whose treatment included radiotherapy and nephrectomy. The receptors stem from a woman in her 70s with renal cell carcinoma. CDR3s include the opening cysteine and the closing phenylalanine or tryptophan.

v_gene	j_gene	CDR3aa
TRBV19	TRBJ2-1	CASSIDRGRTNEQFF
TRBV30	TRBJ1-1	CAWRGQIEAFF
TRBV4-1	TRBJ2-1	CASSQEQGSYNEQFF
TRBV28	TRBJ2-4	CASSWTWAKNIQYF
TRBV12-5	TRBJ2-5	CASGPRSGGETQYF
TRBV6-1	TRBJ2-1	CASSLQGYNEQFF
TRBV5-1	TRBJ1-2	CASSLDLGNYGYTF
TRBV4-1	TRBJ2-3	CASSQDLGLAGDPDTQYF
TRBV6-1	TRBJ2-7	CASSESMGRGQYF
TRBV19	TRBJ1-6	CASMGEVGDNSPLHF
TRBV21-1	TRBJ2-7	CASSGRQGHVSYEQYF
TRBV11-3	TRBJ2-2	CASSRQATNTGELFF
TRBV2	TRBJ1-5	CASSETTHDQPQHF
TRBV19	TRBJ2-7	CASSIGSGQGSDEQYF
TRBV7-9	TRBJ1-1	CASSLWGRMNTEAFF
TRBV5-6	TRBJ2-3	CASSWAVTSADTQYF
TRBV6-5	TRBJ2-5	CASSTGTGFGETQYF
TRBV6-6	TRBJ2-5	CASSGTSGRTQETQYF
TRBV5-1	TRBJ1-4	CASSIGQGLITEKLFF
TRBV14	TRBJ1-3	CASSQDNPGNTIYF
TRBV7-3	TRBJ2-3	CASSKNTADTQYF
TRBV19	TRBJ2-1	CASSIVGLAGTNEQFF
TRBV6-5	TRBJ2-4	CASRRQGAAKNIQYF
TRBV19	TRBJ2-2	CASSTGLPAPNTGELFF
TRBV27	TRBJ2-5	CASILEVWETQYF
TRBV5-5	TRBJ2-7	CASSLEGRGEQYF
TRBV7-2	TRBJ2-5	CASTEQETQYF
TRBV11-2	TRBJ2-2	CASSFKQLNTGELFF
TRBV11-2	TRBJ2-3	CASSGGTDTQYF
TRBV5-1	TRBJ2-6	CASSWGDRTGANVLTF
TRBV12-5	TRBJ1-4	CASGLNEKLFF
TRBV18	TRBJ2-5	CASSPPGQPETQYF
TRBV4-2	TRBJ2-3	CASSQSYRGSTDTQYF
TRBV19	TRBJ1-3	CASSTLFGSGNTIYF
TRBV14	TRBJ2-1	CASSRGRAVGYNEQFF
TRBV7-2	TRBJ2-7	CASSPRRGSYEQYF
TRBV18	TRBJ2-5	CASSPPSRGPETQYF
TRBV9	TRBJ2-2	CASSVRPTGELFF
TRBV11-3	TRBJ2-7	CASSTGGGAYEQYF
TRBV29-1	TRBJ2-1	CSVPGLDWSYNEQFF
TRBV6-5	TRBJ2-7	CASRDRGRAYEQYF
TRBV11-1	TRBJ2-7	CASSSLGGTASYEQYF
TRBV9	TRBJ1-5	CASSVTGFGPQHF
TRBV30	TRBJ1-1	CAWRAGQGYLSGEAFF